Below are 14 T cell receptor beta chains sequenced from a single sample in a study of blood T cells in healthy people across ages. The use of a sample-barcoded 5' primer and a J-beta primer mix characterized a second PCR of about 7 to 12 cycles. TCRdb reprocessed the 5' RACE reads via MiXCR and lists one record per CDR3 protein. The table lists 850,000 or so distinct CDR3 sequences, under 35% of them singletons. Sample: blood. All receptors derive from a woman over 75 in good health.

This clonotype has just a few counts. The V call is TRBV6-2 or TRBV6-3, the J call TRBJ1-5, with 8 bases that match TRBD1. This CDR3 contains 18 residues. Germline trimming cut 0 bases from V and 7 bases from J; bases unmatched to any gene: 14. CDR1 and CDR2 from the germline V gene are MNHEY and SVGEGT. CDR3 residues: CASSYSILGTGIMQPQHF. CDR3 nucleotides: TGTGCCAGCAGTTACTCGATACTTGGGACAGGTATCATGCAGCCCCAGCATTTT.

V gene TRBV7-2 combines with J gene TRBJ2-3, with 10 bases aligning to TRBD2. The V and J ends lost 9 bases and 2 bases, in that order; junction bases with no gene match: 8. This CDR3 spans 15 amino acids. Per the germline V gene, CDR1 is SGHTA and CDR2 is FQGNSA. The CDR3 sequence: CASSTSGGVTDTQYF. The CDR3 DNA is TGTGCCAGTAGCACAAGCGGGGGGGTCACAGATACGCAGTATTTT. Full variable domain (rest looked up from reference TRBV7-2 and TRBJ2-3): GAGVSQSPSNKVTEKGKDVELRCDPISGHTALYWYRQSLGQGLEFLIYFQGNSAPDKSGLPSDRFSAERTGGSVSTLTIQRTQQEDSAVYLCASSTSGGVTDTQYFGPGTRLTVL.

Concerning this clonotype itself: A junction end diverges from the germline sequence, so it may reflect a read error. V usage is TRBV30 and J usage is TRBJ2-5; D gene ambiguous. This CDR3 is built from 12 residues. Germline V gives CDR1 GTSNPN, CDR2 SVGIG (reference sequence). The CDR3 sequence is CAWTPAQETRYF. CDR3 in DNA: TGTGCCTGGACGCCCGCCCAAGAGACCCGGTACTTC.

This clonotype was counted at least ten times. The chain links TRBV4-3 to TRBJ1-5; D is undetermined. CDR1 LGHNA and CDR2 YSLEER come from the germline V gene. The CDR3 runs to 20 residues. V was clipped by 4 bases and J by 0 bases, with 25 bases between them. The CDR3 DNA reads TGCGCCAGCAGCCGGGGATGGGCTGGGCGACACTTCGATAGCAATCAGCCCCAGCATTTT. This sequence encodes CASSRGWAGRHFDSNQPQHF.

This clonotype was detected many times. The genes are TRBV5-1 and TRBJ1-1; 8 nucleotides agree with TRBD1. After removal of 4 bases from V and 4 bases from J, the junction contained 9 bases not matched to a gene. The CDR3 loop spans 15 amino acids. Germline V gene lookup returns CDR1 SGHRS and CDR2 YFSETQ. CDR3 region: CASSNSTGGSTEAFF. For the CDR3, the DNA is TGCGCCAGCAGCAACTCAACAGGGGGAAGCACTGAAGCTTTCTTT. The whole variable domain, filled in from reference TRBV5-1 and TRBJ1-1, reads KAGVTQTPRYLIKTRGQQVTLSCSPISGHRSVSWYQQTPGQGLQFLFEYFSETQRNKGNFPGRFSGRQFSNSRSEMNVSTLELGDSALYLCASSNSTGGSTEAFFGQGTRLTVV.

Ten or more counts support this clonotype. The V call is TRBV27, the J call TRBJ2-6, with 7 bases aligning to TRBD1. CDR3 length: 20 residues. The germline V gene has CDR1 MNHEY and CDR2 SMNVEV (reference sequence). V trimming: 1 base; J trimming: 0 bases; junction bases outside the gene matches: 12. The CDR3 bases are TGTGCCAGCAGTTTATTTAAACGACAGGGCCTCCTCTCTGGGGCCAACGTCCTGACTTTC. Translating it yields CASSLFKRQGLLSGANVLTF.

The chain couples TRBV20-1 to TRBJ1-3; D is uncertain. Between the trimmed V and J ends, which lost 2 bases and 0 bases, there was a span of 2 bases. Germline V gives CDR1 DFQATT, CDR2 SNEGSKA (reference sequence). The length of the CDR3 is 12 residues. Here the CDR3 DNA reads TGCAGTGCTAGACTCTCTGGAAACACCATATATTTT. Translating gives CSARLSGNTIYF.

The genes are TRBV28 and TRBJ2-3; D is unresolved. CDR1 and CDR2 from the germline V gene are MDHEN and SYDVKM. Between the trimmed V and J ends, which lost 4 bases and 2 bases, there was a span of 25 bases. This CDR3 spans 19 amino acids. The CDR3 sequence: CASSSPNDFLRGITDTQYF. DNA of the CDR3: TGTGCCAGCAGTTCCCCGAATGATTTTCTTCGAGGTATCACAGATACGCAGTATTTT. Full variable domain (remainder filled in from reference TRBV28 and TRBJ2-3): DVKVTQSSRYLVKRTGEKVFLECVQDMDHENMFWYRQDPGLGLRLIYFSYDVKMKEKGDIPEGYSVSREKKERFSLILESASTNQTSMYLCASSSPNDFLRGITDTQYFGPGTRLTVL.

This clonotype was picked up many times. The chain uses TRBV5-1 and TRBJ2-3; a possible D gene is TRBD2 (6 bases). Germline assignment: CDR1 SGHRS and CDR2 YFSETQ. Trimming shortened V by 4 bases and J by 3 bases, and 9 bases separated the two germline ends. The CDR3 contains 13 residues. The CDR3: CASSPEGTDTQYF. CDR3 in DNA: TGCGCCAGCAGCCCGGAGGGTACAGATACGCAGTATTTT.

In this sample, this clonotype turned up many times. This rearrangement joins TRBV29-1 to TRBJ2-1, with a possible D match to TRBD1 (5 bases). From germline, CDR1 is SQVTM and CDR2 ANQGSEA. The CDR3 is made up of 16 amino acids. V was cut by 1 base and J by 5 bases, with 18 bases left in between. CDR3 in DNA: TGCAGCGTTGAAGTTTATCTGGGTCAGACAGACAATGAGCAGTTCTTC. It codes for CSVEVYLGQTDNEQFF.

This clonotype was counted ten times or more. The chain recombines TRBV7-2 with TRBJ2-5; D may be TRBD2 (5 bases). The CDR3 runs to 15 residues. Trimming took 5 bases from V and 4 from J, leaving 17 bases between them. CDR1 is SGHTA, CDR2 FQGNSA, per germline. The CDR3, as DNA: TGTGCCAGCAGCCCTCGAGGGATCCCTCGAGAGACCCAGTACTTC. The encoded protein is CASSPRGIPRETQYF.

CDR3 sequence (DNA): TGTGCCAGCATGAACAATTGGGGGGTTGAAAAACTGTTTTTT. As protein: CASMNNWGVEKLFF. J is TRBJ1-4 and V is TRBV7-2; TRBD1 is a possible D gene (5 bases). The CDR3 covers 14 residues. The ends were cut back, 7 bases at V and 7 bases at J, with 16 bases in the middle. The germline gives CDR1 SGHTA, CDR2 FQGNSA.

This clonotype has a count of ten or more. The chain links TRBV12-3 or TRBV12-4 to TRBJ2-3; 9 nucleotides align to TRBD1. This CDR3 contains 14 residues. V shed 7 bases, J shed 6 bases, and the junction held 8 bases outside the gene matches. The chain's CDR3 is CASNKQGAGDTQYF. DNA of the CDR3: TGTGCCAGCAATAAACAGGGGGCAGGGGATACGCAGTATTTT.

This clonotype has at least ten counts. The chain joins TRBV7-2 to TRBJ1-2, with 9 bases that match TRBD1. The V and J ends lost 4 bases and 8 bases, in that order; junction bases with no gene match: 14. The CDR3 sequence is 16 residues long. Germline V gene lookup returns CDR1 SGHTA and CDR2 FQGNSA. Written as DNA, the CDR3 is TGTGCCAGCAGCTGGACAGGGGTAATGCCTCCGGGAGGCTACACCTTC. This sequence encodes CASSWTGVMPPGGYTF.